This is a list of T cell receptor beta chains from one sample in a study of beta chain features in type 1 diabetes. Some clones are missing from TCRdb's copy, which holds only in-frame ones; the method was immunoSEQ multiplex PCR. Found here are about 930,000 clones, about a sixth of them singletons; the top ten hold about 0.025%. Material: naive CD4+ T cells from blood. These receptors were obtained from a woman younger than 35 in good health. Both conserved end residues are part of each CDR3. Each record gives: J gene, V gene, clone size, D gene, CDR3 DNA, CDR3 protein. A D gene is named only where the DNA matches it firmly. For some rows the clone size is stated as once, few or many, or as a class when expanded; others skip it.

J: TRBJ1-2
V: TRBV2
size: few
D: TRBD1
DNA: TGTGCCAGCAGTGAAGGGACAGGGGTCTATGGCTACACCTTC
CDR3: CASSEGTGVYGYTF

J: TRBJ2-7
V: TRBV11-3
size: NA
D: NA
DNA: TGTGCCAGCAGCGGTTCCAGCTACGAGCAGTACTTC
CDR3: CASSGSSYEQYF

J: TRBJ1-2
V: TRBV7-2
size: few
D: NA
DNA: TGTGCCAGCAGCTTAGGAGGCGGGGAGGGCCACTATGGCTACACCTTC
CDR3: CASSLGGGEGHYGYTF

J: TRBJ2-3
V: TRBV7-9
size: few
D: TRBD2
DNA: TGTGCCAGCAGCCCCCCGGGGGGGAGTATGTCAGATACGCAGTATTTT
CDR3: CASSPPGGSMSDTQYF

J: TRBJ1-2
V: TRBV6-6
size: NA
D: NA
DNA: TGTGCCAGCAGTGAGATACCCGGGAAAGATGGCTACACCTTC
CDR3: CASSEIPGKDGYTF

J: TRBJ2-1
V: TRBV6-5
size: NA
D: NA
DNA: TGTGCCAGCAGTTACTCGAGGGGCTACAATGAGCAGTTCTTC
CDR3: CASSYSRGYNEQFF

J: TRBJ1-1
V: TRBV7-8
size: NA
D: NA
DNA: TGTGCCAGCAGCTTAGGACCCCGGAGCACTGAAGCTTTCTTT
CDR3: CASSLGPRSTEAFF

J: TRBJ1-2
V: TRBV6-1
size: NA
D: TRBD1
DNA: TGTGCCAGCAGCGGACAGGGGAACTATGGCTACACCTTC
CDR3: CASSGQGNYGYTF

J: TRBJ1-1
V: TRBV18
size: few
D: NA
DNA: TGTGCCAGCTCACCACGGGAAGGAACCACTGAAGCTTTCTTT
CDR3: CASSPREGTTEAFF

J: TRBJ2-1
V: TRBV5-4
size: few
D: NA
DNA: TGTGCCAGCATGACCCGGACCTCCTACAATGAGCAGTTCTTC
CDR3: CASMTRTSYNEQFF

J: TRBJ2-7
V: TRBV7-9
size: few
D: NA
DNA: TGTGCCAGCAGCTTAGGTACGGGCAGGTTTTCCTCCTACGAGCAGTACTTC
CDR3: CASSLGTGRFSSYEQYF

J: TRBJ2-3
V: TRBV6-1
size: few
D: NA
DNA: TGTGCCAGCAGTGCGAGCCGTGGGGATACGCAGTATTTT
CDR3: CASSASRGDTQYF